The 18 T cell receptor beta chains given below trace back to one sample, sequenced in a study of shared clonotypes between healthy human individuals. TCRdb keeps only in-frame clones here, not all; method: immunoSEQ multiplex PCR. The sample has about 2.1 million clones; roughly 95% are singletons. Naive CD8 cells were CD45RO-negative, positively selected for CCR7, excluding terminally differentiated effector memory CD45RA+ cells. What was sequenced was naive CD8+ T cells from PBMCs. Source of these receptors: a man in his late teens or twenties in good health. Some clones in this sample may be carry-over from other donors' samples.

This clone appeared a single time. This likely reflects a read error, since a far larger clone is one base away. This chain uses TRBV6-6 with TRBJ2-1; D perhaps matches TRBD1 (6 bases). Germline V gene lookup returns CDR1 MNHNY and CDR2 SVGAGI (reference sequence). The CDR3 is made up of 14 amino acids. The V end lost 8 bases, the J end lost 6 bases, and 17 bases lay between the germline ends. CDR3 DNA sequence: TGTGCCAGCCTTGAAGGGGGAAAATGCAATGAGCAGTTCTTC. Its protein product is CASLEGGKCNEQFF.

CDR3 nucleotides: TGTGCCAGCAGCAGATTAGCGGGAACTTACAATGAGCAGTTCTTC. The encoded protein is CASSRLAGTYNEQFF. The chain joins TRBV6-4 to TRBJ2-1; 8 nucleotides line up with TRBD2. Germline CDR1 is MRHNA and CDR2 is SNTAGT. The CDR3 consists of 15 residues. Trimming removed 6 bases from V and 4 bases from J; junction bases left unmatched: 8.

The chain links TRBV7-6 to TRBJ2-2; D gene uncertain. Trimming removed 1 base at V and 7 bases at J, with 4 bases between. The CDR3 covers 12 residues. From germline, CDR1 is SGHVS and CDR2 FNYEAQ. The CDR3 region has the DNA TGTGCCAGCAGCTTAGTAGACGGGGAGCTGTTTTTT. Translation gives CASSLVDGELFF.

This chain connects TRBV19 to TRBJ2-7, with 7 positions matching TRBD1. This CDR3 spans 15 amino acids. The V and J ends lost 9 bases and 2 bases, in that order; junction bases with no gene match: 13. The germline V gene encodes CDR1 LNHDA and CDR2 SQIVND (reference sequence). CDR3 DNA sequence: TGTGCCAGCGCCCTAGGGACAGCCGTTCCCTACGAGCAGTACTTC. Its translation: CASALGTAVPYEQYF.

This clone was detected a few times. The gene calls are TRBV6-1 and TRBJ1-1; unclear D gene. The CDR3 runs to 15 residues. V was cut by 7 bases and J by 0 bases, with 15 bases left in between. CDR1 and CDR2 (germline): MNHNS, SASEGT. CDR3 sequence reads: CASTWEMTLNTEAFF. CDR3 DNA sequence: TGTGCCAGCACGTGGGAGATGACCTTGAACACTGAAGCTTTCTTT.

Comment on this clone: The same CDR3 is also encoded by other DNA sequences in this sample. The rearrangement joins TRBV7-9 to TRBJ1-2; D gene uncertain. CDR3 size: 13 residues. Trimming stripped 1 base from V and 4 bases from J, with 7 bases between. The V gene's germline CDR1 is SEHNR and CDR2 FQNEAQ (reference sequence). The CDR3 sequence: CASSLVVGYGYTF. Here the CDR3 DNA reads TGTGCCAGCAGCTTAGTGGTTGGCTATGGCTACACCTTC.

The V and J genes are TRBV28 and TRBJ2-5, with no clear D. The CDR3 consists of 15 residues. The germline V and J ends were trimmed by 1 base and 2 bases, with 11 bases remaining between them. Germline lookup yields CDR1 MDHEN and CDR2 SYDVKM. CDR3 sequence: CASSLYANLQETQYF. CDR3 DNA: TGTGCCAGCAGTTTATATGCTAACCTACAAGAGACCCAGTACTTC.

The chain uses TRBV28 and TRBJ1-4, with D possibly matching TRBD1 (6 bases). The V gene's germline CDR1 is MDHEN and CDR2 SYDVKM. This CDR3 contains 15 residues. Trimming stripped 6 bases from V and 3 bases from J, with 14 bases between. The CDR3 here is CASSRRGEANEKLFF. In DNA, the CDR3 is TGTGCCAGCAGCCGTAGGGGGGAAGCTAATGAAAAACTGTTTTTT. Supplemented by reference TRBV28 and TRBJ1-4, the full variable domain reads DVKVTQSSRYLVKRTGEKVFLECVQDMDHENMFWYRQDPGLGLRLIYFSYDVKMKEKGDIPEGYSVSREKKERFSLILESASTNQTSMYLCASSRRGEANEKLFFGSGTQLSVL.

Comment on this clone: Germline and junction disagree at one end, which may indicate a read error. The V gene is TRBV15, the J gene TRBJ2-1; 7 bases map to TRBD2. CDR3 length equals 17 residues. The germline V gene encodes CDR1 LNHNV and CDR2 YYDKDF (reference sequence). The CDR3 DNA follows: TGTGCCACCAGCAGAGATAGAGAGACTAGCCCCTATAATGAGCAGTTCTTC. Its translation: CATSRDRETSPYNEQFF.

The chain has TRBV2 and TRBJ2-7, with 7 bases that match TRBD1. The CDR3 is 14 amino acids. V shed 6 bases, J shed 0 bases, and the junction held 5 bases outside the gene matches. Germline V lookup: CDR1 SNHLY, CDR2 FYNNEI. The CDR3 DNA follows: TGTGCCAGCAGCCGGGACAGCAGCTCCTACGAGCAGTACTTC. Translation: CASSRDSSSYEQYF.

The chain carries TRBV7-2 and TRBJ1-3; 10 nucleotides align to TRBD1. The germline V gene encodes CDR1 SGHTA and CDR2 FQGNSA. V lost 3 bases and J lost 2; bases outside the gene matches: 1. The CDR3 has 15 residues. DNA for the CDR3: TGTGCCAGCAGCTTGGGGACAGGGGCTGGAAACACCATATATTTT. Its translation: CASSLGTGAGNTIYF.

This clone was found once. CDR3 bases: TGTGCCAGCAGTTCCAAAATGACAGGCTACGAGCAGTACTTC. Its protein product is CASSSKMTGYEQYF. The chain combines TRBV6-6 with TRBJ2-7; D may be TRBD1 (6 bases). From germline, CDR1 is MNHNY and CDR2 SVGAGI (reference sequence). CDR3 length: 14 residues. The ends were cut back, 4 bases at V and 3 bases at J, with 13 bases in the middle.

This chain uses TRBV9 with TRBJ2-7; unclear D gene. This CDR3 spans 14 amino acids. Trimming took 0 bases from V and 0 from J, leaving 7 bases between them. Germline V gives CDR1 SGDLS, CDR2 YYNGEE. In DNA, the CDR3 is TGTGCCAGCAGCGTAGACAGCCTCTCCTACGAGCAGTACTTC. Translating it yields CASSVDSLSYEQYF.

This clone occurred a few times. The genes are TRBV19 and TRBJ2-7, with D perhaps TRBD2 (6 bases). V was shortened by 8 bases and J by 3 bases, with 20 bases between the two germline ends. Germline lookup yields CDR1 LNHDA and CDR2 SQIVND (reference sequence). The CDR3 totals 15 residues. This chain's CDR3 is CASGTVRGRHYEQYF. In DNA, the CDR3 is TGTGCCAGTGGCACTGTGCGGGGCCGCCACTACGAGCAGTACTTC.

V and J are TRBV18 and TRBJ2-7; 12 bases are shared with TRBD2. Germline loops: CDR1 KGHSH, CDR2 LQKENI. V was clipped by 3 bases and J by 3 bases; unmatched bases: 9. This CDR3 is built from 17 residues. The chain's CDR3 is CASSPPTSGRVGYEQYF. The DNA of the CDR3 is TGTGCCAGCTCACCCCCGACTAGCGGGAGAGTTGGCTACGAGCAGTACTTC.

About this clone: Other DNA sequences in this sample translate to the same CDR3. The CDR3 loop is CASSLSLAGSYNEQFF. For the CDR3, the DNA is TGTGCCAGCAGTTTATCTCTAGCGGGATCCTACAATGAGCAGTTCTTC. This chain connects TRBV27 to TRBJ2-1, with 9 bases lining up with TRBD2. This CDR3 is 16 amino acids long. Losses at the gene ends were 0 bases for V and 1 base for J; bases not matched to a gene: 1. Germline CDR1 and CDR2: MNHEY and SMNVEV (reference sequence).

This chain uses TRBV4-1 with TRBJ2-3, with 7 nucleotides matching TRBD1. Trimming at V came to 3 bases and at J to 0 bases, leaving 6 bases not matched to a gene. The germline V gene encodes CDR1 MGHRA and CDR2 YSYEKL. This CDR3 is built from 16 residues. For the CDR3, the DNA is TGCGCCAGCAGCCACGTAGGGGGCAGGAGCACAGATACGCAGTATTTT. Amino acids: CASSHVGGRSTDTQYF.

The gene calls are TRBV5-8 and TRBJ1-5; D remains ambiguous. There are 15 residues in the CDR3. V was shortened by 4 bases and J by 0 bases, with 11 bases between the two germline ends. Germline lookup yields CDR1 SGHTS and CDR2 YDEGEE. The CDR3 spells CASSMDGNSNQPQHF. CDR3 nucleotides: TGTGCCAGCAGCATGGACGGCAATAGCAATCAGCCCCAGCATTTT.